The clone carrying this T cell receptor beta chain was detected a few times. Original processing methods: Amplifying reference gene primers gave estimates of nucleated cell counts. Profiled with immunoSEQ multiplex PCR; TCRdb holds only in-frame clones, not every one. V, J and clone size are taken as reported in that table, and D and trimming were inferred from the DNA itself. This sample carries 160,000 or so clones, over 70% of them seen once, and the ten largest clones take roughly 3.5%. Among Cohort 3 donors, those recovered had two negative PCRs, clearance, or symptom resolution. The length of the CDR3 is 17 residues. Trimming removed 1 base from V and 0 bases from J, with 13 bases in between. Looked up from germline, CDR1 is SGHDN and CDR2 is FVKESK. This entry is derived from a study of blood T cell repertoires in COVID-19. About the research overall: PBMCs, B-cell-depleted T cells, or T cells provided the cDNA or gDNA that made up the material.

The sample consisted of PBMCs or T cells enriched from blood (not recorded which). The TCR was taken from a woman aged 55-69 years who had recovered from COVID-19. The V and J genes are TRBV14 and TRBJ2-1; D remains unclear. The CDR3 coding sequence is TGTGCCAGCAGCCAAGCTCCGCGTCGGAGCTCCTACAATGAGCAGTTCTTC. This encodes CASSQAPRRSSYNEQFF.